This T cell receptor (beta chain) was observed in a study of monozygotic twins with inflammatory bowel disease. TCRdb reprocessed the 5' RACE reads; each CDR3 protein has one entry and no DNA is given. This repertoire includes around 200,000 distinct CDR3 sequences. Germline V gene lookup returns CDR1 DFQATT and CDR2 SNEGSKA (reference sequence). The CDR3 length is 17 residues. V and J are TRBV20-1 and TRBJ2-4; TCRdb's D call, TRBD1, is unchecked because there is no DNA. The sequencing input was blood. The source of this sequence is a human donor with ulcerative colitis or Crohn's disease, or a healthy co-twin of an affected twin (not recorded which). The CDR3 sequence: CSASGVALMGGRDIQYF.